The rows below give T cell receptor beta chains drawn from one sample of a study of breast tumors, draining lymph nodes, adjacent tissues. A single record per CDR3 protein comes from TCRdb applying MiXCR to the multiplex PCR reads. The sample holds about 230,000 distinct CDR3 sequences; around 32% are singletons and the top ten take around 1.4%. Sequencing used axillary lymph node tissue. These receptors came from a female donor with breast cancer. Some clones in this sample may be carry-over from other donors' samples. The CDR3 runs from the conserved cysteine through the conserved F or W. A D gene is named only where the DNA matches it firmly. The size of a clone is reported for some rows only, either as once, few or many, or as a class for expanded clones.

clone size: NA; D gene: NA; J gene: TRBJ2-5; V gene: TRBV19; CDR3 protein: CASSRLWGETQYF; CDR3 DNA: TGTGCCAGTAGTAGACTGTGGGGAGAGACCCAGTACTTC
clone size: many; D gene: NA; J gene: TRBJ2-3; V gene: TRBV11-3; CDR3 protein: CASRRTGTDTQYF; CDR3 DNA: TGTGCCAGCAGGCGGACTGGGACAGATACGCAGTATTTT
clone size: many; D gene: TRBD2; J gene: TRBJ2-3; V gene: TRBV13; CDR3 protein: CASSFRLAGVLDTQYF; CDR3 DNA: TGTGCCAGCAGCTTCAGACTAGCGGGAGTTTTAGATACGCAGTATTTT
clone size: few; D gene: TRBD1; J gene: TRBJ1-1; V gene: TRBV4-1; CDR3 protein: CASSQGVLSLNTEAFF; CDR3 DNA: TGCGCCAGCAGTCAGGGGGTCCTGAGCCTGAACACTGAAGCTTTCTTT
clone size: many; D gene: NA; J gene: TRBJ1-2; V gene: TRBV12-3/TRBV12-4; CDR3 protein: CASSLSGTYYGYTF; CDR3 DNA: TGTGCCAGCAGTTTATCGGGAACTTACTATGGCTACACCTTC
clone size: many; D gene: TRBD2; J gene: TRBJ2-1; V gene: TRBV19; CDR3 protein: CASSQTSGRGGNEQFF; CDR3 DNA: TGTGCCAGTAGTCAAACTAGCGGGAGGGGTGGGAATGAGCAGTTCTTC
clone size: NA; D gene: NA; J gene: TRBJ1-5; V gene: TRBV29-1; CDR3 protein: CSVEDQGGLGVRSNQPQHF; CDR3 DNA: TGCAGCGTTGAAGATCAAGGGGGGTTAGGGGTTCGTAGCAATCAGCCCCAGCATTTT
clone size: many; D gene: NA; J gene: TRBJ2-7; V gene: TRBV19; CDR3 protein: CASSMGYEQYF; CDR3 DNA: TGTGCCAGTAGTATGGGCTACGAGCAGTACTTC
clone size: once; D gene: NA; J gene: TRBJ1-2; V gene: TRBV19; CDR3 protein: CASSIGANGYTF; CDR3 DNA: TGTGCCAGTAGTATTGGGGCGAATGGCTACACCTTC
clone size: NA; D gene: NA; J gene: TRBJ1-4; V gene: TRBV2; CDR3 protein: CASSEGTSRNEKLFF; CDR3 DNA: TGTGCCAGCAGTGAAGGTACTAGCAGGAATGAAAAACTGTTTTTT
clone size: NA; D gene: NA; J gene: TRBJ2-6; V gene: TRBV2; CDR3 protein: CASSEVAGGATEAF; CDR3 DNA: NA
clone size: NA; D gene: NA; J gene: TRBJ2-5; V gene: TRBV19; CDR3 protein: CANSTGRQETQYF; CDR3 DNA: TGCGCCAATAGTACTGGACGGCAAGAGACCCAGTACTTC
clone size: many; D gene: NA; J gene: TRBJ2-5; V gene: TRBV4-2; CDR3 protein: CASSQTTRSETQYF; CDR3 DNA: TGTGCCAGCAGCCAAACGACTAGGTCTGAGACCCAGTACTTC
clone size: many; D gene: NA; J gene: TRBJ2-5; V gene: TRBV28; CDR3 protein: CASSFVRGETQYF; CDR3 DNA: TGTGCCAGCAGTTTTGTGCGGGGAGAGACCCAGTACTTC
clone size: NA; D gene: TRBD2; J gene: TRBJ2-1; V gene: TRBV6-4; CDR3 protein: CASSPLRDYPRNEQFF; CDR3 DNA: TGTGCCAGCAGTCCCCTCCGGGACTACCCTCGCAATGAGCAGTTCTTC
clone size: NA; D gene: TRBD1; J gene: TRBJ1-1; V gene: TRBV30; CDR3 protein: CAWLQGPYTEAFF; CDR3 DNA: TGTGCCTGGTTACAGGGGCCGTACACTGAAGCTTTCTTT
clone size: many; D gene: NA; J gene: TRBJ2-6; V gene: TRBV10-2; CDR3 protein: CASSDRGSSGANVLTF; CDR3 DNA: TGCGCCAGCAGTGACAGGGGATCCTCTGGGGCCAACGTCCTGACTTTC
clone size: many; D gene: NA; J gene: TRBJ1-3; V gene: TRBV6-2/TRBV6-3; CDR3 protein: CASSQTVFSGNTIYF; CDR3 DNA: TGTGCCAGCAGCCAGACGGTTTTCTCTGGAAACACCATATATTTT
clone size: many; D gene: TRBD1; J gene: TRBJ1-4; V gene: TRBV3-1; CDR3 protein: CASSPDRSATNEKLFF; CDR3 DNA: TGTGCCAGCAGCCCGGACAGGAGTGCAACTAATGAAAAACTGTTTTTT
clone size: many; D gene: NA; J gene: TRBJ2-2; V gene: TRBV24-1; CDR3 protein: CATSTIGQPSGELFF; CDR3 DNA: TGTGCCACCAGTACCATCGGACAGCCCTCTGGGGAGCTGTTTTTT
clone size: many; D gene: NA; J gene: TRBJ1-3; V gene: TRBV4-1; CDR3 protein: CASSQETGFGNTIYF; CDR3 DNA: TGCGCCAGCAGCCAAGAGACAGGTTTTGGAAACACCATATATTTT
clone size: many; D gene: TRBD2; J gene: TRBJ2-3; V gene: TRBV20-1; CDR3 protein: CSASGAGGVTDTQYF; CDR3 DNA: TGCAGTGCTAGCGGGGCGGGAGGGGTCACAGATACGCAGTATTTT
clone size: many; D gene: NA; J gene: TRBJ2-3; V gene: TRBV5-6; CDR3 protein: CASKNVGVDTQYF; CDR3 DNA: TGTGCCAGCAAAAATGTAGGGGTAGATACGCAGTATTTT
clone size: NA; D gene: NA; J gene: TRBJ1-6; V gene: TRBV5-5; CDR3 protein: CASQPVQTGANSPLHF; CDR3 DNA: TGTGCCAGCCAACCGGTGCAAACGGGCGCAAATTCACCCCTCCACTTT
clone size: many; D gene: TRBD1; J gene: TRBJ1-2; V gene: TRBV20-1; CDR3 protein: CSADPGQGGGYTF; CDR3 DNA: TGCAGTGCCGACCCCGGACAGGGTGGTGGCTACACCTTC
clone size: many; D gene: TRBD2; J gene: TRBJ2-5; V gene: TRBV3-1; CDR3 protein: CASSTPGGSTETQYF; CDR3 DNA: TGTGCCAGCAGTACACCTGGCGGGAGTACAGAGACCCAGTACTTC
clone size: NA; D gene: NA; J gene: TRBJ1-3; V gene: TRBV19; CDR3 protein: CASTVRGSGNAIYF; CDR3 DNA: TGTGCCAGTACGGTCAGGGGCTCTGGAAACGCCATATATTTT
clone size: NA; D gene: TRBD1; J gene: TRBJ2-1; V gene: TRBV3-1; CDR3 protein: CASSPTGNSYNEQFF; CDR3 DNA: TGTGCCAGCAGCCCGACAGGGAATTCCTACAATGAGCAGTTCTTC
clone size: NA; D gene: NA; J gene: TRBJ2-3; V gene: TRBV11-3; CDR3 protein: CASSLEGSPGQPQYF; CDR3 DNA: TGTGCCAGCAGCTTGGAAGGGTCCCCCGGTCAGCCCCAGTATTTT
clone size: NA; D gene: NA; J gene: TRBJ1-5; V gene: TRBV19; CDR3 protein: CASRPHRRGPQHF; CDR3 DNA: TGTGCCAGTAGACCCCATAGGAGGGGGCCCCAGCATTTT
clone size: NA; D gene: TRBD1; J gene: TRBJ1-5; V gene: TRBV28; CDR3 protein: CASRPDREGNQPQHF; CDR3 DNA: TGTGCCAGCAGACCGGACAGGGAGGGCAATCAGCCCCAGCATTTT
clone size: few; D gene: NA; J gene: TRBJ1-4; V gene: TRBV6-1; CDR3 protein: CANSEAPQWSNEKLFF; CDR3 DNA: TGTGCCAACAGTGAAGCCCCCCAGTGGTCTAATGAAAAACTGTTTTTT
clone size: NA; D gene: NA; J gene: TRBJ2-5; V gene: TRBV6-6; CDR3 protein: CASSHSGKQETQYF; CDR3 DNA: TGTGCCAGCAGTCACTCGGGGAAACAAGAGACCCAGTACTTC
clone size: many; D gene: NA; J gene: TRBJ1-1; V gene: TRBV7-6; CDR3 protein: CASSLTGTEAFF; CDR3 DNA: TGTGCCAGCAGCTTAACGGGGACTGAAGCTTTCTTT
clone size: many; D gene: TRBD2; J gene: TRBJ2-7; V gene: TRBV7-3; CDR3 protein: CASSPGTSESYEQYF; CDR3 DNA: TGTGCCAGCAGCCCCGGGACTAGCGAGTCCTACGAGCAGTACTTC
clone size: many; D gene: NA; J gene: TRBJ2-7; V gene: TRBV30; CDR3 protein: CAWTGRPPREQYF; CDR3 DNA: TGTGCCTGGACAGGACGGCCCCCTAGGGAGCAGTACTTC